A single sample is the source of the 8 T cell receptor beta chains below, sequenced in a study of T cell responses to AZD1222 COVID-19 vaccine. Sequencing used immunoSEQ multiplex PCR; TCRdb keeps in-frame clones, though not all of them. Here the sample spans fewer than 85,000 clones, around 82% being singletons. The specimen comprised peripheral blood, sampled 28 days after the second AZD1222 dose. The receptors here all came from an adult who received the AZD1222 COVID-19 vaccine.

This chain links TRBV4-2 with TRBJ1-3, with 12 bases lining up with TRBD1. V was clipped by 2 bases and J by 2 bases; unmatched bases: 7. Looked up from germline, CDR1 is LGHNA and CDR2 is YNFKEQ. CDR3 length equals 18 residues. CDR3 residues: CASSQPPGQGAPGNTIYF. In nucleotides, the CDR3 is TGTGCCAGCAGCCAACCCCCGGGACAGGGGGCTCCTGGAAACACCATATATTTT.

The rearrangement uses TRBV3-1 (or the pseudogene TRBV3-2) and TRBJ2-7; D is unclear. V lost 4 bases and J lost 0, with 13 bases in between. Germline CDR1 reads LGHDT; CDR2 reads YNNKEL (reference sequence). The CDR3 has 15 residues. CDR3: CASSPLGSSSYEQYF. The CDR3 DNA follows: TGTGCCAGCAGCCCTCTAGGTTCTAGCTCCTACGAGCAGTACTTC.

This clone occurred a few times. This chain uses TRBV25-1 with TRBJ2-1, with 10 bases aligning to TRBD1. The V and J ends lost 6 bases and 4 bases, in that order; junction bases with no gene match: 15. Germline CDR1 is MGHDK and CDR2 is SYGVNS. This CDR3 spans 18 amino acids. The CDR3 loop is CASSHSGSGQGGYNEQFF. The CDR3 DNA reads TGTGCCAGCAGCCATTCCGGCTCCGGACAGGGGGGATACAATGAGCAGTTCTTC.

The rearrangement uses TRBV4-1 and TRBJ1-5; D perhaps matches TRBD1 (5 bases). The CDR3 runs 17 residues. V was cut by 4 bases and J by 0 bases, with 16 bases left in between. Germline CDR1 reads MGHRA; CDR2 reads YSYEKL. This CDR3 is CASSPRGGTYSNQPQHF. The CDR3 coding sequence is TGCGCCAGCAGCCCCCGAGGAGGGACCTATAGCAATCAGCCCCAGCATTTT.

In nucleotides, the CDR3 is TGTGCCAGCAGCTTATTCGCAGATGCTAGCACAGATACGCAGTATTTT. It specifies CASSLFADASTDTQYF. The gene calls are TRBV7-2 and TRBJ2-3; the D is unclear. Trimming left V 2 bases short and J 0 bases short, with 12 bases between. The CDR3 runs 16 residues. CDR1 and CDR2 (germline): SGHTA, FQGNSA.

V gene TRBV18 combines with J gene TRBJ2-2, with 7 bases that match TRBD1. CDR1 is KGHSH, CDR2 LQKENI, per germline. J lost 7 bases, V lost 6 bases, and 8 bases had no gene match. This CDR3 spans 14 amino acids. The CDR3 here is CASSLGQVVGELFF. CDR3 nucleotide sequence: TGTGCCAGCTCCCTCGGACAGGTCGTCGGGGAGCTGTTTTTT.

This clone was found a few times. The chain uses TRBV2 and TRBJ2-3; no clear D gene. This CDR3 has 13 amino acids. With 5 bases removed from V and 2 bases from J, the gap between germline ends came to 8 bases. Germline V CDR1 and CDR2: SNHLY, FYNNEI. Here the CDR3 DNA reads TGTGCCAGCAGTCCACCGTTCACAGATACGCAGTATTTT. Protein: CASSPPFTDTQYF.

This chain joins TRBV19 and TRBJ1-6; D call uncertain. This CDR3 is built from 14 residues. Looked up from germline, CDR1 is LNHDA and CDR2 is SQIVND (reference sequence). Trimming removed 4 bases from V and 9 bases from J, with 13 bases in between. The CDR3 DNA is TGTGCCAGTAGTAGGGATTTCGCTTCTTCACCCCTCCACTTT. Its translation: CASSRDFASSPLHF.